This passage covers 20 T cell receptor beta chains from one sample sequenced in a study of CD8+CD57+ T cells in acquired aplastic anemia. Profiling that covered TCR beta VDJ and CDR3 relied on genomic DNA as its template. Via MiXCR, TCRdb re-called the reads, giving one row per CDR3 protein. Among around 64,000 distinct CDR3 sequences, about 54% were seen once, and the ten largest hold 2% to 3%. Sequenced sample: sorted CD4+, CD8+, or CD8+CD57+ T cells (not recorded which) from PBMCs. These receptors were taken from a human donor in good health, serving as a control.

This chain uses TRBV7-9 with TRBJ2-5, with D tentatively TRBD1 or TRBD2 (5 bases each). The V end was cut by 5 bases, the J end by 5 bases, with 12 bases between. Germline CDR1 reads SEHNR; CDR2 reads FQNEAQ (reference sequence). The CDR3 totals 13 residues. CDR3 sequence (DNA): TGTGCCAGCAGCCCACTTTGGGGGGAGACCCAGTACTTC. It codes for CASSPLWGETQYF.

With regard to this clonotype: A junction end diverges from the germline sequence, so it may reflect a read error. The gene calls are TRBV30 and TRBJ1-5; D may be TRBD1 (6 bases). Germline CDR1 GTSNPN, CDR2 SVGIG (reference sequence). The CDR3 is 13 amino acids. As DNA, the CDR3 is TGTGCCTGGAGTGAAGCAGGGGATCAGTCCCAGCATTTT. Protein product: CAWSEAGDQSQHF.

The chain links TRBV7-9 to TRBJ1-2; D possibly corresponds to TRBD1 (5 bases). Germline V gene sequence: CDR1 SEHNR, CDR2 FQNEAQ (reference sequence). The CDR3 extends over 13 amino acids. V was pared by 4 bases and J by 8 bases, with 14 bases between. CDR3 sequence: CASSSGPGKGYTF. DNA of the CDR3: TGTGCCAGCAGCTCTGGGCCAGGGAAGGGCTACACCTTC.

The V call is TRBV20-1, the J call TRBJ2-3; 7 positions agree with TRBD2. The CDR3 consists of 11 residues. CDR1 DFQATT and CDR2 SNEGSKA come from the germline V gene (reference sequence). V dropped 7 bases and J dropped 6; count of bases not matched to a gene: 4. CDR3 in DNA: TGCAGTGGATACGGGGGGGATACGCAGTATTTT. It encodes CSGYGGDTQYF.

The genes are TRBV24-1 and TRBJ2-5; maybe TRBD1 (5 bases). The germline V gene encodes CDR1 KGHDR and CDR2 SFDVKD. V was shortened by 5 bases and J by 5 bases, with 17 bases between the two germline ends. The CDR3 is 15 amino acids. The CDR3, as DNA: TGTGCCACCAGTGCGACCGGGCAGGGAAGGGAGACCCAGTACTTC. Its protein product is CATSATGQGRETQYF.

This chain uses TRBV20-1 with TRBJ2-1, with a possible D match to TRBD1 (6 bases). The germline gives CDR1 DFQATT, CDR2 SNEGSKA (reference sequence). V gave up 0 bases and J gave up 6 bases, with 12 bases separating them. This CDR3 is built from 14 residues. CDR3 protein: CSAREPAGANEQFF. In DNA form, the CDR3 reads TGCAGTGCTAGAGAGCCAGCAGGGGCCAATGAGCAGTTCTTC.

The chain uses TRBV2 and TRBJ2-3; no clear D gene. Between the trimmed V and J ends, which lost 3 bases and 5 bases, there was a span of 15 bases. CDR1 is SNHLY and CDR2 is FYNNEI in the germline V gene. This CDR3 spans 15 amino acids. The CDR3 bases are TGTGCCAGCAGTGAGTTCGACAACCCCGAAGATACGCAGTATTTT. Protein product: CASSEFDNPEDTQYF.

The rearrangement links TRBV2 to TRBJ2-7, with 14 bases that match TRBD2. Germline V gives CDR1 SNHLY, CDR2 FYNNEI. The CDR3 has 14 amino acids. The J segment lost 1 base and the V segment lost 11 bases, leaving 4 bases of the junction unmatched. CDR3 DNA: TGTGCCGGAGGGACTAGCGGGAGATCCTACGAGCAGTACTTC. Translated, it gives CAGGTSGRSYEQYF. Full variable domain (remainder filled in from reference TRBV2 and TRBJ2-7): EPEVTQTPSHQVTQMGQEVILRCVPISNHLYFYWYRQILGQKVEFLVSFYNNEISEKSEIFDDQFSVERPDGSNFTLKIRSTKLEDSAMYFCAGGTSGRSYEQYFGPGTRLTVT.

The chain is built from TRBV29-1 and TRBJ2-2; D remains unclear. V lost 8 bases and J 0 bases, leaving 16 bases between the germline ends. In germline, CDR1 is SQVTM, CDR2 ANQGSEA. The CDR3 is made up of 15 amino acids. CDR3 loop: CSQVGGTTNTGELFF. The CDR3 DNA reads TGCAGCCAAGTCGGCGGAACTACGAACACCGGGGAGCTGTTTTTT.

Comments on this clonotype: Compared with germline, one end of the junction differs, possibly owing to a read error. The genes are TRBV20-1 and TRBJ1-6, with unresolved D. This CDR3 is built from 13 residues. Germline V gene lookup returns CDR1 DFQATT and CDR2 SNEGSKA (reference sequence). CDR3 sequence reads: CGAQHPYNSPLHF. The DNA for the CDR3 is TGCGGTGCCCAGCACCCCTATAATTCACCCCTCCACTTT.

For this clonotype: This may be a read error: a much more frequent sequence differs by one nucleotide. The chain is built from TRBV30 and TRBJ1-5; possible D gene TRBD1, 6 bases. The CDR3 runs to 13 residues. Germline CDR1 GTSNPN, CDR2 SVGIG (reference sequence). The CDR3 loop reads CACSLGGLQPQHF. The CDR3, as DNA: TGTGCTTGCTCCTTAGGGGGACTTCAGCCCCAGCATTTT.

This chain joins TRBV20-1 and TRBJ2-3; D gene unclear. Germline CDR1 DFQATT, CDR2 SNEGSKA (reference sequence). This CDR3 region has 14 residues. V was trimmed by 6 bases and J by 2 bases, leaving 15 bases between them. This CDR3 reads CSASSPRATDTQYF. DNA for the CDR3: TGCAGTGCCAGCAGTCCCCGAGCCACAGATACGCAGTATTTT.

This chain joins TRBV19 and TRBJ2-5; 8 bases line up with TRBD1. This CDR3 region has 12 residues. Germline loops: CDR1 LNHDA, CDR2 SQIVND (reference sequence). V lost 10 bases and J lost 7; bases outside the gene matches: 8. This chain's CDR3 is CAIRTGSGTQYF. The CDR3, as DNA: TGTGCCATACGGACAGGGAGTGGGACCCAGTACTTC.

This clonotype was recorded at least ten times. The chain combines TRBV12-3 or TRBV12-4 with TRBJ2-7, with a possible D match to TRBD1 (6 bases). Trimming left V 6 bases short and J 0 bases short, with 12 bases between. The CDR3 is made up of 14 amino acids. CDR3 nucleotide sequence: TGTGCCAGCAGCCGGACAGCGAGCTCCTACGAGCAGTACTTC. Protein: CASSRTASSYEQYF.

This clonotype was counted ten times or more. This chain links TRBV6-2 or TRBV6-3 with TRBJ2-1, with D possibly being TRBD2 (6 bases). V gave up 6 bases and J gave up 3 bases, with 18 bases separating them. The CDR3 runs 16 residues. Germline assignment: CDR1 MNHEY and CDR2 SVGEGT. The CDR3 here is CASSSLASRNYNEQFF. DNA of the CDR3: TGTGCCAGCAGCTCGCTAGCGAGTAGGAACTACAATGAGCAGTTCTTC.

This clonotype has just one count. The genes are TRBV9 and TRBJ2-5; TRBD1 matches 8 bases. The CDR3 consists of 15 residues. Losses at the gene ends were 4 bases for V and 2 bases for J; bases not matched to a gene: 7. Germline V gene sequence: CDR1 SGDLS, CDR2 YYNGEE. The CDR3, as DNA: TGTGCCAGCAGCCCACGCCGGACAGGGCAAGAGACCCAGTACTTC. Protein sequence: CASSPRRTGQETQYF.

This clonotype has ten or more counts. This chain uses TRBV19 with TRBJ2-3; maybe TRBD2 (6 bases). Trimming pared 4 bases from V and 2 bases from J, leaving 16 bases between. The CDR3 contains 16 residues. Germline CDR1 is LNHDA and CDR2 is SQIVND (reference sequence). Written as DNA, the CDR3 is TGTGCCAGTAGTACCGTTGTAGCGGTAAACACAGATACGCAGTATTTT. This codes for CASSTVVAVNTDTQYF.

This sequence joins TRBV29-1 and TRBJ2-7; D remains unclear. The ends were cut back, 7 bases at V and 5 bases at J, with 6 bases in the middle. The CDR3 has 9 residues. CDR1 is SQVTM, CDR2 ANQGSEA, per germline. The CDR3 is CSGGHEQYF. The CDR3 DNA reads TGCAGCGGAGGCCACGAGCAGTACTTC.

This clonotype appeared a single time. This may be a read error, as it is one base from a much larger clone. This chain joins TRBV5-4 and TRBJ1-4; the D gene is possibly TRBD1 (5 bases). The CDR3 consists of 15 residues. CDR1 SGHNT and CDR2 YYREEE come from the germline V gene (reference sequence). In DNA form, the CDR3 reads TGTGCCAGCAGCTATGCAGGGATAACTAATGAAAAACTGCTTTTT. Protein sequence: CASSYAGITNEKLLF.

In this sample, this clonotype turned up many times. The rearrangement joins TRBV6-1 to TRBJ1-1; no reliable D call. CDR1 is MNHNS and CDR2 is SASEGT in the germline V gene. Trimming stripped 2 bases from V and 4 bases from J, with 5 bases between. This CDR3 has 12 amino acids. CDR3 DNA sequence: TGTGCCAGCAGTGAACGGACCACTGAAGCTTTCTTT. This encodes CASSERTTEAFF.